The clone carrying this TCR beta chain is a singleton in its sample. The antigen remains undetermined. This entry is derived from a study of cytomegalovirus exposure and HLA in healthy donors. Study-level findings and limits: The authors confirmed in vitro that three CMV-associated chains were specific for CMV antigens. First-cohort TCR clusters tended to co-occur in the approximately 110 validation repertoires, a later analysis found. Most TCR sequences showed up rarely, but some public TCRs showed up in many donors.

Method: immunoSEQ multiplex PCR; TCRdb's copy keeps in-frame clones and lacks some. The repertoire holds over 200,000 clones, with around 87% as singletons. From germline, CDR1 is SEHNR and CDR2 FQNEAQ (reference sequence). Germline trimming cut 5 bases from V and 2 bases from J; bases unmatched to any gene: 12. This CDR3 contains 18 residues. This rearrangement joins TRBV7-9 to TRBJ1-2, with 12 positions matching TRBD1. The source material was PBMCs. This TCR was recovered from a woman aged 18 to 35 in good health and CMV-seronegative. The CDR3 coding sequence is TGTGCCAGCAGCCCCCTTAGGGGACAGGGGGCGGGGAACTATGGCTACACCTTC. It translates to CASSPLRGQGAGNYGYTF.